A selection of T cell receptor beta chains follows, all from one sample in a study of blood T cell repertoires in COVID-19. This table comes from immunoSEQ multiplex PCR, and its TCRdb copy is limited to in-frame clones, with some not included. The repertoire holds just under 350,000 clones, with around nine tenths as singletons. Sequenced input: peripheral blood. Receptors originate from a woman between 18 and 29 years old who had recovered from COVID-19. CDR3s include the opening cysteine and the closing phenylalanine or tryptophan. Each record gives: D gene, J gene, V gene, clone size, CDR3 DNA, CDR3 protein. A D gene is named only where the DNA matches it firmly. Some rows mark clone size as missing; the rest say once, few, many or name a class of expanded clone.

D: TRBD2
J: TRBJ2-1
V: TRBV5-1
size: .
DNA: TGCGCCAGCCGACTAGCGGGAGGAAATGAGCAGTTCTTC
CDR3: CASRLAGGNEQFF

D: TRBD2
J: TRBJ2-3
V: TRBV7-8
size: .
DNA: TGTGCCAGCAGCTTAGGTGGTAGCGGGAGCACAGATACGCAGTATTTT
CDR3: CASSLGGSGSTDTQYF

D: .
J: TRBJ1-4
V: TRBV6-6
size: few
DNA: TGTGCCAGCAGGGACAGTCCAACTAATGAAAAACTGTTTTTT
CDR3: CASRDSPTNEKLFF

D: .
J: TRBJ1-5
V: TRBV19
size: .
DNA: TGTGCCAGTAGTCATAAAACAGGAGCCAGCAATCAGCCCCAGCATTTT
CDR3: CASSHKTGASNQPQHF

D: .
J: TRBJ1-1
V: TRBV5-1
size: .
DNA: TGCGCCAGCAGCCCGTTCGACACGGGGGAAGCTTTCTTT
CDR3: CASSPFDTGEAFF

D: .
J: TRBJ2-3
V: TRBV11-3
size: .
DNA: TGTGCCAGCAGCCCCCTCCCCCCCACAGATACGCAGTATTTT
CDR3: CASSPLPPTDTQYF

D: TRBD1
J: TRBJ1-5
V: TRBV19
size: .
DNA: TGTGCCAGTAGTATAGAGGACAGGGGTAGCAATCAGCCCCAGCATTTT
CDR3: CASSIEDRGSNQPQHF

D: .
J: TRBJ1-2
V: TRBV18
size: .
DNA: TGTGCCAGCTCACCGACACAGGGAAACTATGGCTACACCTTC
CDR3: CASSPTQGNYGYTF

D: .
J: TRBJ1-1
V: TRBV4-3
size: .
DNA: TGCGCCAGCAGCCAAGCCGGACAGCATCCCCACAAAAACACTGAAGCTTTCTTT
CDR3: CASSQAGQHPHKNTEAFF

D: .
J: TRBJ1-1
V: TRBV24-1
size: .
DNA: TGTGCCACCAGTCGGACAGCGAACACTGAAGCTTTCTTT
CDR3: CATSRTANTEAFF

D: .
J: TRBJ1-1
V: TRBV24-1
size: .
DNA: TGTGCCACCAGTGACCCGAACAGCTCTGAAGCTTTCTTT
CDR3: CATSDPNSSEAFF

D: .
J: TRBJ1-6
V: TRBV19
size: .
DNA: TGTGCCAGTGCTTATCTTGGGGCCCGTAATTCACCCCTCCACTTT
CDR3: CASAYLGARNSPLHF

D: TRBD2
J: TRBJ2-2
V: TRBV19
size: .
DNA: TGTGCCAGTAATGGGGGATGGACTAGCGGGGCCGGGGAGCTGTTTTTT
CDR3: CASNGGWTSGAGELFF

D: .
J: TRBJ1-1
V: TRBV9
size: .
DNA: TGTGCCAGCAGCGTGGACAGTTTTGACACTGAAGCTTTCTTT
CDR3: CASSVDSFDTEAFF

D: .
J: TRBJ1-2
V: TRBV19
size: .
DNA: TGTGCCAGTAATCAGGGCTATGGCTACACCTTC
CDR3: CASNQGYGYTF

D: .
J: TRBJ1-1
V: TRBV12-3/TRBV12-4
size: .
DNA: TGTGCCAGCAGTACCTTAACAACAACTGAAGCTTTCTTT
CDR3: CASSTLTTTEAFF